The rows below give T cell receptor beta chains drawn from one sample of a study of T cell responses to AZD1222 COVID-19 vaccine. The table came from immunoSEQ multiplex PCR; TCRdb's copy has only in-frame clones and leaves some out. The table includes over 150,000 clones, about 87% detected once. The material was peripheral blood, obtained on day 0 of AZD1222 vaccination. Source of these receptors: an adult in good health. The CDR3 runs from the conserved cysteine through the conserved F or W. The order of the fields is clone size, D gene, V gene, J gene, CDR3 protein, CDR3 DNA. D genes are given only for firm matches. Rows give clone size only sometimes, using once, few, many, or a class for an expanded clone.

size: once
D: TRBD2
V: TRBV30
J: TRBJ2-3
CDR3: CAFTPGGDTDTQYF
DNA: TGTGCCTTTACTCCTGGGGGGGACACAGATACGCAGTATTTT

size: NA
D: NA
V: TRBV19
J: TRBJ1-5
CDR3: CASIRTAAGNQPQHF
DNA: TGTGCCAGTATAAGGACAGCAGCCGGGAATCAGCCCCAGCATTTT

size: NA
D: NA
V: TRBV10-3
J: TRBJ2-3
CDR3: CAIRGGGLYTDTQYF
DNA: TGTGCCATCAGGGGCGGGGGCCTTTACACAGATACGCAGTATTTT

size: NA
D: TRBD2
V: TRBV3-1/TRBV3-2
J: TRBJ2-3
CDR3: CASSQGLAGLPTQYF
DNA: TGTGCCAGCAGCCAAGGGCTAGCGGGGCTCCCTACGCAGTATTTT

size: NA
D: NA
V: TRBV10-3
J: TRBJ2-1
CDR3: CAIGDNNEQFF
DNA: TGTGCCATCGGCGACAACAATGAGCAGTTCTTC

size: NA
D: NA
V: TRBV5-6
J: TRBJ1-1
CDR3: CASSLGTDTEAFF
DNA: TGTGCCAGCAGCTTGGGGACGGACACTGAAGCTTTCTTT

size: once
D: NA
V: TRBV28
J: TRBJ1-1
CDR3: CASSGFPMNTEAFF
DNA: TGTGCCAGCTCGGGGTTCCCCATGAACACTGAAGCTTTCTTT

size: NA
D: NA
V: TRBV5-1
J: TRBJ1-1
CDR3: CASSLGVTGNTEAFF
DNA: TGCGCCAGCAGCCTGGGCGTCACAGGGAACACTGAAGCTTTCTTT

size: few
D: NA
V: TRBV19
J: TRBJ1-5
CDR3: CASSSTIGQPQHF
DNA: TGTGCCAGTAGTTCCACCATCGGGCAGCCCCAGCATTTT

size: NA
D: TRBD1
V: TRBV5-1
J: TRBJ1-6
CDR3: CASSLTGQATSNSPLHF
DNA: TGCGCCAGCAGCTTGACCGGACAGGCGACAAGTAATTCACCCCTCCACTTT

size: NA
D: TRBD1
V: TRBV5-4
J: TRBJ1-6
CDR3: CASSFPGTGDNSPLHF
DNA: TGTGCCAGCAGCTTTCCCGGGACAGGGGATAATTCACCCCTCCACTTT

size: NA
D: NA
V: TRBV15
J: TRBJ2-1
CDR3: CATSWGTGAVLFF
DNA: NA

size: NA
D: TRBD2
V: TRBV5-1
J: TRBJ2-5
CDR3: CASSPVAGGPLETQYF
DNA: TGCGCCAGCAGCCCCGTAGCGGGGGGGCCTTTGGAGACCCAGTACTTC

size: once
D: NA
V: TRBV5-5
J: TRBJ1-1
CDR3: CASSVAGLETRWAFF
DNA: TGTGCCAGCAGCGTGGCCGGGTTAGAAACCCGCTGGGCTTTCTTT

size: NA
D: NA
V: TRBV6-6
J: TRBJ1-5
CDR3: CASSYSTQGGNQPQHF
DNA: TGTGCCAGCAGTTACTCGACGCAGGGCGGCAATCAGCCCCAGCATTTT

size: NA
D: TRBD1
V: TRBV4-1
J: TRBJ2-1
CDR3: CASGGRGPYNEQFF
DNA: TGCGCCAGCGGTGGAAGGGGGCCCTACAATGAGCAGTTCTTC

size: NA
D: NA
V: TRBV4-2
J: TRBJ1-5
CDR3: CASSQAGGNDQPQHF
DNA: TGTGCCAGCAGCCAAGCGGGGGGTAACGATCAGCCCCAGCATTTT

size: NA
D: NA
V: TRBV11-2
J: TRBJ2-3
CDR3: CASSLGPAQIIPDTQYF
DNA: TGTGCCAGCAGCTTAGGCCCAGCTCAAATAATCCCAGATACGCAGTATTTT

size: NA
D: TRBD1
V: TRBV5-1
J: TRBJ2-7
CDR3: CASSLTGLETYEQYF
DNA: TGCGCCAGCAGCCTGACAGGGCTCGAAACTTACGAGCAGTACTTC